This passage covers 5 T cell receptor beta chains from one sample sequenced in a study of Ad26.COV2.S vaccination and SARS-CoV-2 variants (dated by TCRdb to the early 2020s). Per the publication, the treatment or condition label means: some 19 received Ad26.COV2.S at low or high dose, single or two shots; about 5 received placebo; per-sample allocation not given. Repertoires of vaccine and placebo recipients were sequenced from samples collected on day 63 after the first injection. The library came from the immunoSEQ multiplex PCR assay. In TCRdb, the immuneACCESS table is reduced to in-frame sequences with V and J assigned. These tables do not hold every clone; where another copy was compared, an unresolved V gene accounts for under half, and the others remain unexplained. The sample table shows around 300,000 clones, and approximately 86% are seen once. Together, the top ten hold 9.5% to 12% of the sample.

Sequenced here: peripheral blood, sampled in a trial of Ad26.COV2.S vaccine versus placebo. Receptor source: a person between 18 and 60 years old who received the Ad26.COV2.S COVID-19 vaccine or a placebo.

J is TRBJ2-1 and V is TRBV24-1; 8 nucleotides line up with TRBD2. CDR3 length equals 16 residues. Germline V CDR1 and CDR2: KGHDR, SFDVKD. Germline trimming cut 2 bases from V and 3 bases from J; bases unmatched to any gene: 5. CDR3 in DNA: TGTGCCACCAGTGATTCCGGGGGGGGTGTCTACAATGAGCAGTTCTTC. Translated, it gives CATSDSGGGVYNEQFF.

Regarding this clone: Other DNA variants within this sample encode the same CDR3. V usage is TRBV30 and J usage is TRBJ2-5; D unresolved. The CDR3 length is 11 residues. Per the germline V gene, CDR1 is GTSNPN and CDR2 is SVGIG (reference sequence). Trimming took 0 bases from V and 5 from J, leaving 4 bases between them. CDR3 coding DNA: TGTGCCTGGAGTGTAAGGGAGACCCAGTACTTC. Translated, it gives CAWSVRETQYF.

The chain employs TRBV28 and TRBJ2-1; TRBD1 matches at 7 bases. Per germline, CDR1 MDHEN and CDR2 SYDVKM. Trimming took 6 bases from V and 0 from J; bases not matched to a gene: 5. The CDR3 length is 15 residues. This CDR3 is CASRFPGGSYNEQFF. CDR3 nucleotide sequence: TGTGCCAGCAGGTTCCCAGGGGGCTCCTACAATGAGCAGTTCTTC.

The CDR3 here is CSVEGQIYGYTF. DNA of the CDR3: TGCAGCGTTGAGGGACAAATATATGGCTACACCTTC. This chain uses TRBV29-1 with TRBJ1-2; maybe TRBD1 (6 bases). Trimming pared 3 bases from V and 5 bases from J, leaving 10 bases between. Germline CDR1 SQVTM, CDR2 ANQGSEA. This CDR3 comprises 12 residues.

The chain employs TRBV9 and TRBJ2-1; D is ambiguous. The V gene's germline CDR1 is SGDLS and CDR2 YYNGEE. The V gene lost 2 bases and the J gene lost 0 bases, with 9 bases spanning the gap. The CDR3 has 15 residues. CDR3 region: CASSVLPSSYNEQFF. DNA of the CDR3: TGTGCCAGCAGCGTCCTTCCTAGCTCCTACAATGAGCAGTTCTTC. Full variable domain (missing parts from reference TRBV9 and TRBJ2-1): DSGVTQTPKHLITATGQRVTLRCSPRSGDLSVYWYQQSLDQGLQFLIQYYNGEERAKGNILERFSAQQFPDLHSELNLSSLELGDSALYFCASSVLPSSYNEQFFGPGTRLTVL.